The 9 T cell receptor beta chains given below trace back to one sample, sequenced in a study of control samples from healthy donors and cancer patients. Measured with immunoSEQ multiplex PCR; TCRdb has only the in-frame clones, and not every one. The sample includes under 70,000 clones, roughly 87% seen only once; the top ten take 11% to 15%. Sequencing used PBMCs. The receptor set was obtained from a man aged 60-69 years with head and neck cancer.

V usage is TRBV9 and J usage is TRBJ2-7; D assignment may be TRBD1 or TRBD2 (6 bases each). Trimming left V 0 bases short and J 3 bases short, with 10 bases between. CDR3 length: 14 amino acids. Germline V gene sequence: CDR1 SGDLS, CDR2 YYNGEE. CDR3 coding DNA: TGTGCCAGCAGCGTAGGGGGGGCCGACTACGAGCAGTACTTC. This encodes CASSVGGADYEQYF.

V is TRBV5-1 and J is TRBJ2-2; 10 bases map to TRBD1. The trim removed 4 bases at V and 5 bases at J, leaving 11 bases unmatched. The CDR3 contains 17 residues. CDR1 is SGHRS and CDR2 is YFSETQ in the germline V gene. In DNA form, the CDR3 reads TGCGCCAGCAGCCCTAATACCGGGACAGGGGAGACCGGGGAGCTGTTTTTT. It yields the protein CASSPNTGTGETGELFF.

The CDR3 sequence: CASSFGLAGGRGTYEQYF. CDR3 sequence (DNA): TGCGCCAGCAGCTTCGGACTAGCGGGAGGGCGAGGAACCTACGAGCAGTACTTC. The V call is TRBV5-1, the J call TRBJ2-7, with 15 bases fitting TRBD2. This CDR3 region has 18 residues. With V trimmed by 2 bases and J by 2 bases, 8 bases remained unmatched. The germline V gene encodes CDR1 SGHRS and CDR2 YFSETQ.

V is TRBV5-4 and J is TRBJ2-7; the match to TRBD1 covers 7 bases. Germline assignment: CDR1 SGHNT and CDR2 YYREEE (reference sequence). The CDR3 loop spans 15 amino acids. V lost 4 bases and J lost 3; bases outside the gene matches: 10. Written as DNA, the CDR3 is TGTGCCAGCAGCGCCTTACAGGGGAGCCACTACGAGCAGTACTTC. Protein product: CASSALQGSHYEQYF.

The V gene is TRBV15, the J gene TRBJ2-7; the match to TRBD1 covers 9 bases. CDR3 length: 15 amino acids. Trimming at V came to 4 bases and at J to 10 bases, leaving 14 bases not matched to a gene. CDR1 is LNHNV, CDR2 YYDKDF, per germline (reference sequence). The CDR3 is CATSTSRDRVRDQYF. The DNA for the CDR3 is TGTGCCACCAGCACATCCCGGGACAGGGTACGTGATCAGTACTTC.

This clone came up a few times. The chain has TRBV6-6 and TRBJ2-3; tentatively, D is TRBD2 (6 bases). V lost 9 bases and J 6 bases, leaving 13 bases between the germline ends. The CDR3 is made up of 12 amino acids. Germline V CDR1 and CDR2: MNHNY, SVGAGI (reference sequence). CDR3 nucleotides: TGTGCCAGTAAGACCGGAGGGGATACGCAGTATTTT. Its protein product is CASKTGGDTQYF.

The chain couples TRBV7-2 to TRBJ2-7, with D maybe TRBD1 (6 bases). CDR3 length: 14 residues. The ends were cut back, 3 bases at V and 2 bases at J, with 11 bases in the middle. From germline, CDR1 is SGHTA and CDR2 FQGNSA. The CDR3, as DNA: TGTGCCAGCAGCTTCACACAGGGCACCTACGAGCAGTACTTC. Protein: CASSFTQGTYEQYF.

The rearrangement uses TRBV7-2 and TRBJ2-1, with 8 nucleotides matching TRBD1. Germline assignment: CDR1 SGHTA and CDR2 FQGNSA. The CDR3 spans 13 residues. After removal of 9 bases from V and 4 bases from J, the junction contained 5 bases not matched to a gene. The CDR3 here is CASSGGRYNEQFF. The CDR3 DNA reads as TGTGCCAGTTCAGGGGGCAGATACAATGAGCAGTTCTTC.

In this sample, this clone turned up once. The chain employs TRBV6-5 and TRBJ2-7, with 12 bases that match TRBD2. J was trimmed by 4 bases and V by 5 bases; bases with no gene match: 6. The CDR3 loop spans 15 amino acids. Germline CDR1 is MNHEY and CDR2 is SVGAGI. Written as DNA, the CDR3 is TGTGCCAGCAGTATCGGACTAGCGGGGTTGTACGAGCAGTACTTC. It specifies CASSIGLAGLYEQYF.